This record concerns one T cell receptor beta chain sequence. Libraries were prepared by immunoSEQ multiplex PCR; TCRdb keeps only in-frame clonotypes and omits some of them. The sample has tens of thousands of clones, roughly 83% seen once. This CDR3 spans 15 amino acids. Germline CDR1 reads LNHDA; CDR2 reads SQIVND (reference sequence). V shed 6 bases, J shed 4 bases, and the junction held 5 bases outside the gene matches. The data belong to a study of blood T cell repertoires in COVID-19. In the study overall: Spain, Italy and the United States supplied samples that represented acute and convalescent COVID-19.

This clonotype was sampled from a human donor in a cohort sampled during active COVID-19. V and J are TRBV19 and TRBJ2-2, with 10 bases identical to TRBD1. Sequencing was performed on peripheral blood. The CDR3 protein is CASSPGTGVTGELFF. In DNA, the CDR3 is TGTGCCAGTAGCCCAGGGACAGGGGTCACCGGGGAGCTGTTTTTT.